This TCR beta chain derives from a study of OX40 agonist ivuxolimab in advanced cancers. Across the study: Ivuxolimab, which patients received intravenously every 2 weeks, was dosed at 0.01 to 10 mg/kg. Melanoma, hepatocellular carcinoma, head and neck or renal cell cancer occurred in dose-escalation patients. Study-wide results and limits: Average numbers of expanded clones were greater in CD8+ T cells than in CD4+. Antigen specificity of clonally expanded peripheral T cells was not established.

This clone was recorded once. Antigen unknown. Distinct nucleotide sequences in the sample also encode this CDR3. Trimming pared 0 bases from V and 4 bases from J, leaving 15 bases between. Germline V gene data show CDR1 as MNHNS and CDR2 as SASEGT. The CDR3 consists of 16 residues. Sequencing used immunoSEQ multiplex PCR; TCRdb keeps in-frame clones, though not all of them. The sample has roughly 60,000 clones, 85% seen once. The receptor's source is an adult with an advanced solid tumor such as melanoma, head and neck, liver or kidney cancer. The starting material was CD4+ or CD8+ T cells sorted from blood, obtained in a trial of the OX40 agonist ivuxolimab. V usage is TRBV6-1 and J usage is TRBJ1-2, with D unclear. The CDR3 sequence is CASSEASGRAAYGYTF. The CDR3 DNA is TGTGCCAGCAGTGAAGCGTCAGGTAGGGCGGCCTATGGCTACACCTTC.